The 25 T cell receptor beta chains listed next were all sequenced from one sample in a study of T-cell reconstitution after alpha-beta-depleted transplantation in children. Library preparation (for TCRbeta) was performed with unique molecular identifiers. TCRdb itself ran the PCR reads through MiXCR, one entry per CDR3 protein. Found here are 610,000 or so distinct CDR3 sequences, about a quarter of them singletons; the top ten hold less than 40%. Sequencing was performed on PBMCs, taken before TCRalphabeta/CD19-depleted stem cell transplant. These receptors were collected from a boy under two years old with Wiskott-Aldrich syndrome, due to receive a stem cell transplant.

The V and J genes are TRBV24-1 and TRBJ2-2, with 7 positions matching TRBD2. The CDR3 contains 16 residues. Trimming took 2 bases from V and 5 from J; bases not matched to a gene: 7. Germline V CDR1 and CDR2: KGHDR, SFDVKD. This chain's CDR3 is CATSDSRTSGTGELFF. The CDR3 DNA reads TGTGCCACCAGTGATTCTCGGACTAGTGGGACCGGGGAGCTGTTTTTT.

The rearrangement links TRBV7-2 to TRBJ2-1, with TRBD2 matching over 12 bases. The CDR3 totals 16 residues. V lost 3 bases, J lost 8 bases, and 8 bases stayed unmatched. CDR1 and CDR2 from the germline V gene are SGHTA and FQGNSA. CDR3 DNA: TGTGCCAGCAGCTTCCGACTAGCGGGAGTTCGGGATGAGCAGTTCTTC. Translated: CASSFRLAGVRDEQFF. The full variable domain, with the rest looked up from reference TRBV7-2 and TRBJ2-1, is GAGVSQSPSNKVTEKGKDVELRCDPISGHTALYWYRQSLGQGLEFLIYFQGNSAPDKSGLPSDRFSAERTGGSVSTLTIQRTQQEDSAVYLCASSFRLAGVRDEQFFGPGTRLTVL.

The chain is built from TRBV11-3 and TRBJ2-2; 7 bases are a match to TRBD2. Germline trimming cut 1 base from V and 5 bases from J; bases unmatched to any gene: 10. The CDR3 length is 17 residues. Germline loops: CDR1 SGHNT, CDR2 YENEEA. CDR3 residues: CASSLGLLSGRTGELFF. DNA of the CDR3: TGTGCCAGCAGCTTAGGACTTTTGTCCGGGAGGACCGGGGAGCTGTTTTTT.

The rearrangement uses TRBV10-3 and TRBJ2-1; 7 bases are shared with TRBD2. Germline V gives CDR1 ENHRY, CDR2 SYGVKD. V gave up 5 bases and J gave up 10 bases; unmatched junction bases: 5. The CDR3 has 12 residues. CDR3 sequence: CAISRGLEEQFF. CDR3 bases: TGTGCCATCAGTCGAGGACTAGAAGAGCAGTTCTTC.

J is TRBJ2-1 and V is TRBV10-3; TRBD2 agrees at 11 bases. In germline, CDR1 is ENHRY, CDR2 SYGVKD. V lost 6 bases to trimming and J lost 4 bases; unmatched junction nucleotides: 5. This CDR3 contains 15 residues. CDR3 residues: CAIRLGTSGYNEQFF. The CDR3 nucleotides read TGTGCCATCAGGCTCGGGACTAGCGGTTACAATGAGCAGTTCTTC.

This clonotype has just one count. V and J are TRBV5-4 and TRBJ2-2, with TRBD1 matching 11 bases. CDR3 size: 15 residues. The trim removed 3 bases at V and 6 bases at J, leaving 4 bases unmatched. The germline CDR1 and CDR2 sequences are SGHNT and YYREEE (reference sequence). CDR3 nucleotide sequence: TGTGCCAGCAGCTCCGGACAGGGGGCCCCCGGGGAGCTGTTTTTT. It encodes CASSSGQGAPGELFF.

This clonotype showed up just a few times. The gene calls are TRBV5-8 and TRBJ1-3; D is ambiguous. The germline V gene has CDR1 SGHTS and CDR2 YDEGEE. The CDR3 runs 15 residues. V was clipped by 0 bases and J by 1 base, with 8 bases between them. The CDR3 region is CASSLGQTSGNTIYF. The CDR3 coding sequence is TGTGCCAGCAGCTTGGGGCAAACATCTGGAAACACCATATATTTT.

This chain uses TRBV20-1 with TRBJ2-1; possible D gene TRBD1, 6 bases. V was trimmed by 0 bases and J by 8 bases, leaving 17 bases between them. CDR1 is DFQATT, CDR2 SNEGSKA, per germline (reference sequence). The CDR3 sequence is 15 residues long. CDR3 coding DNA: TGCAGTGCTAGAGATCAGACAGGTGCCAGTTATGAGCAGTTCTTC. Translation gives CSARDQTGASYEQFF.

The chain recombines TRBV18 with TRBJ2-1; a possible D gene is TRBD2 (6 bases). Germline CDR1 is KGHSH and CDR2 is LQKENI. Trimming shortened V by 6 bases and J by 4 bases, and 16 bases separated the two germline ends. The CDR3 contains 15 residues. CDR3 region: CASSINSGKYNEQFF. Written as DNA, the CDR3 is TGTGCCAGCTCTATCAATAGCGGAAAATACAATGAGCAGTTCTTC.

The V gene is TRBV14, the J gene TRBJ2-5, with TRBD2 matching over 13 bases. Per the germline V gene, CDR1 is SGHDN and CDR2 is FVKESK. This CDR3 is built from 17 residues. V lost 2 bases to trimming and J lost 4 bases; unmatched junction nucleotides: 7. The CDR3 DNA reads as TGTGCCAGCAGCCAACGGACTAGCGGGAGTAGAGGAGAGACCCAGTACTTC. It encodes CASSQRTSGSRGETQYF.

The chain joins TRBV30 to TRBJ2-2; 7 nucleotides match TRBD1. CDR1 and CDR2 from the germline V gene are GTSNPN and SVGIG (reference sequence). J gave up 4 bases and V 1 base, and 3 bases lay outside the gene matches. This CDR3 has 14 residues. The CDR3 nucleotides read TGTGCCTGGAGTGCCGGGACAGCCACCGGGGAGCTGTTTTTT. Its protein is CAWSAGTATGELFF.

V gene TRBV5-1 combines with J gene TRBJ1-6; no firm D call. Trimming removed 8 bases at V and 0 bases at J, with 15 bases between. The CDR3 is 16 residues long. The V gene's germline CDR1 is SGHRS and CDR2 YFSETQ. The CDR3 sequence is CARSIVQSSYNSPLHF. The DNA for the CDR3 is TGCGCCAGATCGATCGTACAAAGCTCCTATAATTCACCCCTCCACTTT.

The chain links TRBV10-3 to TRBJ1-6, with D possibly being TRBD1 (5 bases). V was shortened by 0 bases and J by 5 bases, with 14 bases between the two germline ends. CDR3 length: 17 residues. Germline assignment: CDR1 ENHRY and CDR2 SYGVKD. In DNA, the CDR3 is TGTGCCATCAGTGAGTCGGTGGGGACGGGGAATAATTCACCCCTCCACTTT. Protein product: CAISESVGTGNNSPLHF.

This rearrangement joins TRBV27 to TRBJ1-2; tentative D call: TRBD1 (6 bases). This CDR3 region has 15 residues. CDR1 is MNHEY and CDR2 is SMNVEV in the germline V gene (reference sequence). Trimming left V 0 bases short and J 8 bases short, with 16 bases between. CDR3 in amino acids: CASSLSGGGSGGYTF. The CDR3 nucleotides are TGTGCCAGCAGTTTATCTGGAGGGGGTTCAGGGGGCTACACCTTC.

This clonotype occurred a few times. V usage is TRBV29-1 and J usage is TRBJ1-2, with TRBD1 as a possible D gene (6 bases). The CDR3 runs 12 residues. Germline CDR1 and CDR2: SQVTM and ANQGSEA. Trimming cost V 5 bases and J 6 bases, with 13 bases left between them. The CDR3 is CSVRTVEHGYTF. The CDR3 DNA follows: TGCAGCGTTAGGACAGTCGAACATGGCTACACCTTC.

The genes are TRBV12-3 or TRBV12-4 and TRBJ2-1; weak D call: TRBD1 (5 bases). The CDR3 runs 15 residues. V lost 3 bases and J 3 bases, leaving 12 bases between the germline ends. The CDR3, as DNA: TGTGCCAGCAGTTTTATGGGGCCCCTCTACAATGAGCAGTTCTTC. This gives the protein CASSFMGPLYNEQFF.

The table lists this clonotype with a few counts. V and J are TRBV20-1 and TRBJ2-3; 13 bases match TRBD2. V shed 4 bases, J shed 4 bases, and the junction held 2 bases outside the gene matches. The CDR3 covers 14 residues. Germline V lookup: CDR1 DFQATT, CDR2 SNEGSKA (reference sequence). The CDR3 DNA follows: TGCAGTGCTACACTAGCGGGAGGGCCAGATACGCAGTATTTT. Translated: CSATLAGGPDTQYF.

The chain employs TRBV21-1 and TRBJ1-1. TRBV21-1 is listed as a pseudogene. This CDR3 spans 13 amino acids. The DNA of the CDR3 is TGTGCCAGCAGCACCGTCGGGAGCACTGAAGCTTTCTTT. This codes for CASSTVGSTEAFF.

Notes on this clonotype: The germline gene is not matched at one end of the junction; a read error may be the cause. This rearrangement joins TRBV3-1 to TRBJ2-1; 16 nucleotides align to TRBD2. The CDR3 loop spans 18 amino acids. In germline, CDR1 is LGHDT, CDR2 YNNKEL (reference sequence). In nucleotides, the CDR3 is TGTGCCTGCAGCCCGGGACTAGCGGGAGGGCGATCCTACAATGAGCAGTTCTTC. This translates into CACSPGLAGGRSYNEQFF.

This chain connects TRBV12-3 or TRBV12-4 to TRBJ2-1; 16 nucleotides match TRBD2. The V segment lost 5 bases and the J segment 8 bases; nucleotides outside the gene matches: 9. This CDR3 spans 17 amino acids. CDR3 region: CASSPGLAGGPGDEQFF. CDR3 DNA: TGTGCCAGCAGTCCGGGACTAGCGGGAGGGCCTGGGGATGAGCAGTTCTTC.

This clonotype was detected only a few times. The chain is built from TRBV6-2 or TRBV6-3 and TRBJ2-7, with a weak D call TRBD1 (6 bases). Germline assignment: CDR1 MNHEY and CDR2 SVGEGT. This CDR3 contains 12 residues. Trimming cost V 7 bases and J 9 bases, with 16 bases left between them. This CDR3 is CASKNRATGQYF. For the CDR3, the DNA is TGTGCCAGCAAAAACAGGGCAACGGGGCAGTACTTC.

The chain employs TRBV7-6 and TRBJ2-7, with D perhaps matching TRBD2 (5 bases). The CDR3 is 17 amino acids. The germline V and J ends were trimmed by 1 base and 2 bases, with 18 bases remaining between them. CDR1 and CDR2 from the germline V gene are SGHVS and FNYEAQ. In DNA form, the CDR3 reads TGTGCCAGCAGCTTAGGGGGTCCCGGGATACAACCCTACGAGCAGTACTTC. Amino acids: CASSLGGPGIQPYEQYF.

The V and J genes are TRBV5-1 and TRBJ2-5; D remains unclear. The CDR3 length is 14 residues. Germline V gene lookup returns CDR1 SGHRS and CDR2 YFSETQ. Trimming left V 1 base short and J 0 bases short, with 7 bases between. CDR3 region: CASSLRQNQETQYF. CDR3 bases: TGCGCCAGCAGCTTGCGTCAGAACCAAGAGACCCAGTACTTC.

The rearrangement joins TRBV5-1 to TRBJ2-1; D might be TRBD1 (5 bases). The V gene lost 4 bases and the J gene lost 3 bases, with 14 bases spanning the gap. CDR1 is SGHRS and CDR2 is YFSETQ in the germline V gene. The CDR3 totals 15 residues. The CDR3 loop is CASSPRTSNYNEQFF. CDR3 in DNA: TGCGCCAGCAGCCCTCGGACAAGCAACTACAATGAGCAGTTCTTC.

This clonotype was found a few times. The V and J genes are TRBV29-1 and TRBJ2-1, with no clear D. This CDR3 region has 13 residues. Between the trimmed V and J ends, which lost 5 bases and 2 bases, there was a span of 10 bases. The germline CDR1 and CDR2 sequences are SQVTM and ANQGSEA. This CDR3 is CSVTGIAYNEQFF. CDR3 in DNA: TGCAGCGTTACCGGAATTGCCTACAATGAGCAGTTCTTC.